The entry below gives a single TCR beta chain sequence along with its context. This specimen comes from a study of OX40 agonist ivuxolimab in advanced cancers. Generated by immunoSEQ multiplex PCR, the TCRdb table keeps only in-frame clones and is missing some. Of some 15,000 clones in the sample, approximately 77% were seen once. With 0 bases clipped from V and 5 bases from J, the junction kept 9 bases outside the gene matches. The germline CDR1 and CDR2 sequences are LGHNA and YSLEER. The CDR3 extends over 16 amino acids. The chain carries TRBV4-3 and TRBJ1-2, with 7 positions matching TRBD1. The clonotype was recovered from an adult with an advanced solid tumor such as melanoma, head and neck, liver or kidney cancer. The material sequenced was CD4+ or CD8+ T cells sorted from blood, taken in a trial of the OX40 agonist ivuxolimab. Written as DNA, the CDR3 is TGCGCCAGCAGCCAAGAAAGACCCGGGACAGTATATGGCTACACCTTC. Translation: CASSQERPGTVYGYTF.